This TCR beta chain is drawn from a study of OX40 agonist ivuxolimab in advanced cancers. There are 16 residues in the CDR3. The germline V and J ends were trimmed by 2 bases and 2 bases, with 10 bases remaining between them. Germline V gene data show CDR1 as MNHEY and CDR2 as SVGAGI. Turning to this clone: What it recognizes is unknown.

Clones were sequenced by immunoSEQ multiplex PCR, and TCRdb holds only the in-frame ones, with some missing. The sample shows under 85,000 clones, 70% to 90% of them seen only once. Study-level findings and limits: The study observed clonal expansion of CD4+ and CD8+ blood T cells by week 6 at 0.1 to 3.0 mg/kg.

The clonotype comes from an adult with an advanced solid tumor such as melanoma, head and neck, liver or kidney cancer. This chain connects TRBV6-5 to TRBJ2-6; D is possibly TRBD1 (6 bases). The source was CD4+ or CD8+ T cells sorted from blood, collected in a trial of the OX40 agonist ivuxolimab. CDR3 residues: CASSYKTGTGANVLTF. CDR3 in DNA: TGTGCCAGCAGTTACAAAACAGGGACTGGGGCCAACGTCCTGACTTTC.